Listed below are T cell receptor beta chains from one sample, sequenced in a study of blood T cell repertoires in COVID-19. Only in-frame clones appear in the TCRdb table, and some are missing; sequencing was by immunoSEQ multiplex PCR. The sample yields some 170,000 clones, 85% to 90% seen once. The specimen sequenced was peripheral blood. These receptors all come from a woman aged 65 to 85 with COVID-19, enrolled during active disease. Both conserved end residues are part of each CDR3. D genes are given only for firm matches. The size of a clone is reported for some rows only, either as once, few or many, or as a class for expanded clones.

v_gene: TRBV5-1; j_gene: TRBJ2-3; d_gene: TRBD2; abundance: .; CDR3nt: TGCGCCAGCAGCTTAGCGGGAGGAAGAGATACGCAGTATTTT; CDR3aa: CASSLAGGRDTQYF
v_gene: TRBV18; j_gene: TRBJ2-5; d_gene: TRBD1; abundance: .; CDR3nt: TGTGCCAGCTCGCCCGGGACAGGCGAAGAGACCCAGTACTTC; CDR3aa: CASSPGTGEETQYF
v_gene: TRBV7-8; j_gene: TRBJ2-7; d_gene: .; abundance: .; CDR3nt: TGTGCCAGCAGCTTAGCTCTCCCGGGTCCGGCCTACGAGCAGTACTTC; CDR3aa: CASSLALPGPAYEQYF
v_gene: TRBV18; j_gene: TRBJ1-1; d_gene: .; abundance: .; CDR3nt: TGTGCCAGCTCACCACCGTTGAGAGGCGATGAAGCTTTCTTT; CDR3aa: CASSPPLRGDEAFF
v_gene: TRBV18; j_gene: TRBJ1-2; d_gene: TRBD1; abundance: .; CDR3nt: TGTGCCAGCTCAGTACCCTTGACAGGGGTCGGGACCTATGGCTACACCTTC; CDR3aa: CASSVPLTGVGTYGYTF
v_gene: TRBV10-3; j_gene: TRBJ1-2; d_gene: .; abundance: few; CDR3nt: TGTGCCATCAGTGAGGGAATAGGAGGGTCCTATGGCTACACCTTC; CDR3aa: CAISEGIGGSYGYTF
v_gene: TRBV13; j_gene: TRBJ2-7; d_gene: TRBD2; abundance: few; CDR3nt: TGTGCCAGCAGACCACTCACTAGCGGGGCGAGCGAGCAGTACTTC; CDR3aa: CASRPLTSGASEQYF
v_gene: TRBV6-5; j_gene: TRBJ1-2; d_gene: .; abundance: .; CDR3nt: TGTGCCAGCAGTCTTACGTCACGACAGAACTATGGCTACACCTTC; CDR3aa: CASSLTSRQNYGYTF
v_gene: TRBV29-1; j_gene: TRBJ1-1; d_gene: .; abundance: .; CDR3nt: TGCAGCGTACTGACAGGCCCCGAAGCTTTCTTT; CDR3aa: CSVLTGPEAFF
v_gene: TRBV4-2; j_gene: TRBJ2-7; d_gene: .; abundance: .; CDR3nt: TGTGCCAGCAGCCCTGGAGGGTACGAGCAGTACTTC; CDR3aa: CASSPGGYEQYF
v_gene: TRBV9; j_gene: TRBJ2-2; d_gene: .; abundance: .; CDR3nt: TGTGCCAGCAGCGAAATCCTAAGTCGCACCGGGGAGCTGTTTTTT; CDR3aa: CASSEILSRTGELFF
v_gene: TRBV4-1; j_gene: TRBJ2-3; d_gene: TRBD1; abundance: .; CDR3nt: TGCGCCAGCAGCCGGCGCGACCAGGGGGCTTTAGGTGTTGATACGCAGTATTTT; CDR3aa: CASSRRDQGALGVDTQYF
v_gene: TRBV15; j_gene: TRBJ2-5; d_gene: TRBD2; abundance: .; CDR3nt: TGTGCCACCAGCAGAGATGTGGGAGCGGGAGATGAGACCCAGTACTTC; CDR3aa: CATSRDVGAGDETQYF
v_gene: TRBV7-2; j_gene: TRBJ2-5; d_gene: .; abundance: .; CDR3nt: TGTGCCAGCAGCTTAGGTGGTCCGGCGATGGGCGAGACCCAGTACTTC; CDR3aa: CASSLGGPAMGETQYF
v_gene: TRBV6-6; j_gene: TRBJ2-7; d_gene: .; abundance: .; CDR3nt: TGTGCCAGCACCCCTAGAGGGCAGAAATACGAGCAGTACTTC; CDR3aa: CASTPRGQKYEQYF
v_gene: TRBV28; j_gene: TRBJ1-5; d_gene: TRBD1; abundance: .; CDR3nt: TGTGCCAGCACCCCTAAGGGACAGGGTACTTCTCAGCCCCAGCATTTT; CDR3aa: CASTPKGQGTSQPQHF
v_gene: TRBV19; j_gene: TRBJ2-7; d_gene: .; abundance: .; CDR3nt: TGTGCCAGTAGTATCGCCGGGACAACCTTCTACGAGCAGTACTTC; CDR3aa: CASSIAGTTFYEQYF
v_gene: TRBV12-3/TRBV12-4; j_gene: TRBJ2-7; d_gene: .; abundance: .; CDR3nt: TGTGCCAGCAGTTTTTACAGACCCTACGAGCAGTACTTC; CDR3aa: CASSFYRPYEQYF
v_gene: TRBV28; j_gene: TRBJ2-7; d_gene: .; abundance: .; CDR3nt: TGTGCCAGCAAACTCTCAGGGGGGCGGAGCTCCTACGAGCAGTACTTC; CDR3aa: CASKLSGGRSSYEQYF
v_gene: TRBV7-2; j_gene: TRBJ1-1; d_gene: .; abundance: few; CDR3nt: TGTGCCAGCAGCCCCCCTCTGAACACTGAAGCTTTCTTT; CDR3aa: CASSPPLNTEAFF
v_gene: TRBV19; j_gene: TRBJ2-1; d_gene: TRBD2; abundance: once; CDR3nt: TGTGCCAGTAGTTCCGGGACTAGCCCTGGATATGAGCAGTTCTTC; CDR3aa: CASSSGTSPGYEQFF
v_gene: TRBV6-1; j_gene: TRBJ2-7; d_gene: TRBD1; abundance: .; CDR3nt: TGTGCCAGCAGTGCCTACCCGGGACAGGGTACCTACGAGCAGTACTTC; CDR3aa: CASSAYPGQGTYEQYF
v_gene: TRBV6-5; j_gene: TRBJ2-2; d_gene: TRBD1; abundance: .; CDR3nt: TGTGCCAGCAGGGACAGGGGTGGCACCGGGGAGCTGTTTTTT; CDR3aa: CASRDRGGTGELFF
v_gene: TRBV30; j_gene: TRBJ1-6; d_gene: TRBD1; abundance: .; CDR3nt: TGTGCCTGGAGTGAGGGACAGGGAGGTTCACCCCTCCACTTT; CDR3aa: CAWSEGQGGSPLHF
v_gene: TRBV4-1; j_gene: TRBJ2-7; d_gene: .; abundance: few; CDR3nt: TGCGCCAGCAGCCGGGCTTCAACGGGAAGCCAACCCCAGTACTTC; CDR3aa: CASSRASTGSQPQYF
v_gene: TRBV7-7; j_gene: TRBJ1-1; d_gene: .; abundance: .; CDR3nt: TGTGCTAGCAGCTTATTTATGAACACTGAAGCTTTCTTT; CDR3aa: CASSLFMNTEAFF
v_gene: TRBV6-5; j_gene: TRBJ2-7; d_gene: .; abundance: .; CDR3nt: TGTGCCAGCAGCTCAGGGGCCCGCGAGCAGTACTTC; CDR3aa: CASSSGAREQYF
v_gene: TRBV27; j_gene: TRBJ2-1; d_gene: TRBD2; abundance: .; CDR3nt: TGTGCCAGCAGTTTACTCCCCGGGACTAGCGGGAGGGGTTACAATGAGCAGTTCTTC; CDR3aa: CASSLLPGTSGRGYNEQFF
v_gene: TRBV3-1/TRBV3-2; j_gene: TRBJ2-3; d_gene: .; abundance: .; CDR3nt: TGTGCCAGCAGCCAAAGGGACTTCGATACGCAGTATTTT; CDR3aa: CASSQRDFDTQYF
v_gene: TRBV11-3; j_gene: TRBJ2-6; d_gene: .; abundance: .; CDR3nt: TGTGCCAGCAGCCCTTTCCCCGCTGGGGCCAACGTCCTGACTTTC; CDR3aa: CASSPFPAGANVLTF
v_gene: TRBV30; j_gene: TRBJ2-7; d_gene: .; abundance: .; CDR3nt: TGTGCCTGGCCCTCCCCTAGCGATTGGGGCGAGCAGTACTTC; CDR3aa: CAWPSPSDWGEQYF
v_gene: TRBV28; j_gene: TRBJ1-5; d_gene: .; abundance: few; CDR3nt: TGTGCCAGTAGTTTGCAGGTTGCGAATCAGCCCCAGCATTTT; CDR3aa: CASSLQVANQPQHF
v_gene: TRBV5-4; j_gene: TRBJ2-2; d_gene: .; abundance: .; CDR3nt: TGTGCCAGCAGCCCCGTGGGCAGCACCGGGGAGCTGTTTTTT; CDR3aa: CASSPVGSTGELFF
v_gene: TRBV7-9; j_gene: TRBJ2-1; d_gene: TRBD2; abundance: .; CDR3nt: TGTGCCAGCAGCTTAGCGGGAGGGCCGAATGAGCAGTTCTTC; CDR3aa: CASSLAGGPNEQFF
v_gene: TRBV4-2; j_gene: TRBJ2-5; d_gene: TRBD2; abundance: .; CDR3nt: TGTGCCAGCAGCCAGATCCTAGCGGGTAATACCCAAGAGACCCAGTACTTC; CDR3aa: CASSQILAGNTQETQYF
v_gene: TRBV4-3; j_gene: TRBJ1-5; d_gene: .; abundance: .; CDR3nt: TGCGCCAGCAGCCAAGAGTCCCAGGGACTCCTCAATCAGCCCCAGCATTTT; CDR3aa: CASSQESQGLLNQPQHF
v_gene: TRBV7-8; j_gene: TRBJ2-1; d_gene: TRBD1; abundance: few; CDR3nt: TGTGCCAGCAGCTTAGAGGGACAGCCGCAGTTCTTC; CDR3aa: CASSLEGQPQFF
v_gene: TRBV20-1; j_gene: TRBJ1-2; d_gene: TRBD1; abundance: .; CDR3nt: TGCAGTGCCGCGACAGGGGAGGGCTACACCTTC; CDR3aa: CSAATGEGYTF
v_gene: TRBV4-2; j_gene: TRBJ2-7; d_gene: TRBD2; abundance: .; CDR3nt: TGTGCCAGCAGCCCTCACTCGTCGGGACTAGCGGGAGGAGAGCAGTACTTC; CDR3aa: CASSPHSSGLAGGEQYF
v_gene: TRBV11-3; j_gene: TRBJ1-1; d_gene: .; abundance: .; CDR3nt: TGTGCCAGCAGCTTAGGGGCAGGGAAAGCTTTCTTT; CDR3aa: CASSLGAGKAFF
v_gene: TRBV5-4; j_gene: TRBJ2-1; d_gene: TRBD2; abundance: .; CDR3nt: TGTGCCAGCAGCCTCGGACTAGAGGGCTACAATGAGCAGTTCTTC; CDR3aa: CASSLGLEGYNEQFF
v_gene: TRBV6-1; j_gene: TRBJ1-4; d_gene: .; abundance: .; CDR3nt: TGTGCCAGCAGTGAAGACAGGGAAGATGAAAAACTGTTTTTT; CDR3aa: CASSEDREDEKLFF
v_gene: TRBV15; j_gene: TRBJ1-5; d_gene: .; abundance: .; CDR3nt: TGTGCCACCAGCAGAGGGCAGTGGGGAGCTGGCAATCAGCCCCAGCATTTT; CDR3aa: CATSRGQWGAGNQPQHF
v_gene: TRBV7-9; j_gene: TRBJ1-1; d_gene: .; abundance: once; CDR3nt: TGTGCCAGAAGACCGACAGATATGAACACTGAAGCTTTCTTT; CDR3aa: CARRPTDMNTEAFF
v_gene: TRBV21-1; j_gene: TRBJ2-6; d_gene: .; abundance: .; CDR3nt: TGTGCCAGCAGCAAGGAGGATCTATCTGGGGCCAACGTCCTGACTTTC; CDR3aa: CASSKEDLSGANVLTF
v_gene: TRBV10-3; j_gene: TRBJ1-1; d_gene: TRBD1; abundance: .; CDR3nt: TGTGCCAGCGATACGGGACAGGGGAACACTGAAGCTTTCTTT; CDR3aa: CASDTGQGNTEAFF
v_gene: TRBV30; j_gene: TRBJ1-1; d_gene: .; abundance: .; CDR3nt: TGTGCCTGGAGGGCGAACACTGAAGCTTTCTTT; CDR3aa: CAWRANTEAFF
v_gene: TRBV6-5; j_gene: TRBJ2-5; d_gene: .; abundance: .; CDR3nt: TGTGCCAGCAGCACAGGGTTTAGCCAAGAGACCCAGTACTTC; CDR3aa: CASSTGFSQETQYF
v_gene: TRBV5-1; j_gene: TRBJ2-7; d_gene: TRBD2; abundance: .; CDR3nt: TGCGCCAGCAGCTTGCCTAGCGGGAGATACGAGCAGTACTTC; CDR3aa: CASSLPSGRYEQYF
v_gene: TRBV6-2/TRBV6-3; j_gene: TRBJ1-5; d_gene: .; abundance: .; CDR3nt: TGTGCCAGCAGTTACTTGCCAGGGGAACAGCCCCAGCATTTT; CDR3aa: CASSYLPGEQPQHF
v_gene: TRBV6-5; j_gene: TRBJ2-7; d_gene: .; abundance: .; CDR3nt: TGTGCCAGCAGTTACTCGCGCGGCCAATACCGGTACTTC; CDR3aa: CASSYSRGQYRYF
v_gene: TRBV2; j_gene: TRBJ2-1; d_gene: .; abundance: .; CDR3nt: TGTGCCAGCAGTGAGGGCAGCAGCTCCTACAATGAGCAGTTCTTC; CDR3aa: CASSEGSSSYNEQFF
v_gene: TRBV29-1; j_gene: TRBJ1-1; d_gene: .; abundance: .; CDR3nt: TGCAGCGGAGGGACAACAGGAGGCACTGAAGCTTTCTTT; CDR3aa: CSGGTTGGTEAFF
v_gene: TRBV4-1; j_gene: TRBJ1-2; d_gene: .; abundance: .; CDR3nt: TGCGCCAGCAGCCTAACAATACAGGGTTCCGCTGGCTACACCTTC; CDR3aa: CASSLTIQGSAGYTF